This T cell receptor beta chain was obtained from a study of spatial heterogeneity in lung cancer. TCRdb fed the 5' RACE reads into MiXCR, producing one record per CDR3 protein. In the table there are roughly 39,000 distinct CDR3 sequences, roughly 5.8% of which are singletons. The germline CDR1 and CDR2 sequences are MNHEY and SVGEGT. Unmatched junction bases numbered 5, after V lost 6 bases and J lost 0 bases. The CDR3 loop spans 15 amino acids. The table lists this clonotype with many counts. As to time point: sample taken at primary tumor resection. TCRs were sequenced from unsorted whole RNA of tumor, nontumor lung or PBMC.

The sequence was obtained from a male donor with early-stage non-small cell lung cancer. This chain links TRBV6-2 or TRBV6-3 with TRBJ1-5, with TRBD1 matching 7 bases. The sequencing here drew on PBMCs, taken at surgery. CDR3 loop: CASRWTGDSNQPQHF. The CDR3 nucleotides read TGTGCCAGCAGGTGGACAGGCGATAGCAATCAGCCCCAGCATTTT.